The clone carrying this TCR beta chain was counted ten times or more. The antigen remains undetermined. The data originate from a study of T cells in Graves' hyperthyroidism and ophthalmopathy. General observations from the study: Blood samples included most of the expanded thyroid clonotypes exceeding 0.001.

Lactation, pregnancy, other autoimmune disease or uncontrolled infection excluded patients. Diagnosing involved the use of clinical symptoms, serum thyroxine and TRAb, thyroid ultrasound and orbital computed tomography. Predating any ophthalmopathy symptoms, the blood sample was taken at first hyperthyroidism diagnosis. The CDR3 spans 16 residues. Germline V gene lookup returns CDR1 SGHRS and CDR2 YFSETQ. V was cut by 0 bases and J by 0 bases, with 13 bases left in between. TCR beta CDR3 regions were amplified from RNA transcripts. First-round RT-PCR with HTBI primers amplified the TCR CDR3 region. One entry per CDR3 protein results from TCRdb running MiXCR on the multiplex PCR reads. This sample has hundreds of thousands of distinct CDR3 sequences, with about 25% found just once.

The rearrangement uses TRBV5-1 and TRBJ2-7, with D possibly being TRBD1 or TRBD2 (5 bases each). The sequence was obtained from a middle-aged man with Graves' hyperthyroidism that later progressed to Graves' ophthalmopathy. Sequencing input: blood. The CDR3 region is CASSLELWGSSYEQYF. CDR3 in DNA: TGCGCCAGCAGCTTGGAGCTTTGGGGGAGCTCCTACGAGCAGTACTTC.